This TCR beta chain was observed in a study of cytomegalovirus exposure and HLA in healthy donors. Whole-study findings and limits: Whilst most TCR sequences proved rare, a subset of public TCRs occurred across many donors.

Notes on this clone: The antigen is not known.

Both 60 Vbeta primers and 13 Jbeta primers went into the PCR. Generated by immunoSEQ multiplex PCR, the TCRdb table keeps only in-frame clones and is missing some. The sample yields about 180,000 clones, around 82% seen once. Germline V gives CDR1 SGHTA, CDR2 FQGNSA. The V end lost 5 bases, the J end lost 3 bases, and 14 bases lay between the germline ends. CDR3 size: 14 residues. The V gene is TRBV7-2, the J gene TRBJ2-7; perhaps TRBD1 as D (6 bases). Sequencing input: PBMCs. The TCR was taken from a man aged 35-49 years in good health and CMV-seronegative. The CDR3, as DNA: TGTGCCAGCAGCCAGGACAGCACCTACTACGAGCAGTACTTC. Translated, it gives CASSQDSTYYEQYF.